Shown below are 21 T cell receptor beta chains from a single sample sequenced in a study of response to subunit inactivated influenza vaccine. TCRdb passed the RT-PCR reads through MiXCR, listing each CDR3 protein once. The data hold about 610,000 distinct CDR3 sequences, with 14% observed a single time. This material consisted of PBMCs from blood, taken roughly 13 days after vaccination. The receptors come from a man aged 45-65 years who received an inactivated influenza vaccine.

This clonotype was seen ten or more times. The V and J genes are TRBV6-1 and TRBJ2-2; unclear D gene. This CDR3 is built from 14 residues. Germline V gene data show CDR1 as MNHNS and CDR2 as SASEGT. V was clipped by 4 bases and J by 1 base, with 7 bases between them. CDR3 coding DNA: TGTGCCAGCAGTGGGACGGTGAACACCGGGGAGCTGTTTTTT. This translates into CASSGTVNTGELFF.

In this sample, this clonotype turned up a few times. For the CDR3, the DNA is TGCGCCAGCAGCTGCCGGGACAGGGAATTTATATGCAATGAGCAGTTCTTC. Encoded protein: CASSCRDREFICNEQFF. The gene calls are TRBV5-1 and TRBJ2-1; 9 positions agree with TRBD1. With V trimmed by 3 bases and J by 6 bases, 13 bases remained unmatched. Looked up from germline, CDR1 is SGHRS and CDR2 is YFSETQ. The CDR3 spans 17 residues. Using reference TRBV5-1 and TRBJ2-1 for the parts outside the CDR3, the full variable domain is KAGVTQTPRYLIKTRGQQVTLSCSPISGHRSVSWYQQTPGQGLQFLFEYFSETQRNKGNFPGRFSGRQFSNSRSEMNVSTLELGDSALYLCASSCRDREFICNEQFFGPGTRLTVL.

This clonotype was seen a few times. V gene TRBV20-1 combines with J gene TRBJ2-7, with D unclear. The CDR3 totals 12 residues. CDR1 is DFQATT and CDR2 is SNEGSKA in the germline V gene (reference sequence). The V gene lost 0 bases and the J gene lost 3 bases, with 6 bases spanning the gap. CDR3 nucleotides: TGCAGTGCTAGAGACGTCGGCTACGAGCAGTACTTC. Its protein is CSARDVGYEQYF.

This rearrangement joins TRBV20-1 to TRBJ2-1; D is possibly TRBD1 (5 bases). Trimming left V 5 bases short and J 4 bases short, with 15 bases between. The germline CDR1 and CDR2 sequences are DFQATT and SNEGSKA (reference sequence). The CDR3 has 14 amino acids. CDR3 sequence reads: CSASLGAAYNEQFF. CDR3 nucleotides: TGCAGTGCTTCCCTTGGGGCCGCATACAATGAGCAGTTCTTC.

The chain couples TRBV7-6 to TRBJ2-2; D gene unclear. The CDR3 has 17 residues. The V and J ends lost 3 bases and 2 bases respectively, with 16 bases between them. Germline-derived CDR1 and CDR2 are SGHVS and FNYEAQ. CDR3 sequence (DNA): TGTGCCAGCAGCTTCGACCCCAAATTCGCTAACACCGGGGAGCTGTTTTTT. It translates to CASSFDPKFANTGELFF.

The chain recombines TRBV4-1 with TRBJ2-5; D is possibly TRBD1 or TRBD2 (5 bases each). Germline CDR1 is MGHRA and CDR2 is YSYEKL. Trimming stripped 0 bases from V and 9 bases from J, with 14 bases between. This CDR3 has 14 amino acids. DNA for the CDR3: TGCGCCAGCAGCCAAGATACGGGGCGGGCGGCCCAGTACTTC. It encodes CASSQDTGRAAQYF.

The table lists this clonotype with a count of one. The V gene is TRBV18, the J gene TRBJ1-4; D unresolved. CDR3 length: 15 residues. Germline CDR1 and CDR2: KGHSH and LQKENI. Trimming left V 1 base short and J 3 bases short, with 9 bases between. CDR3 nucleotides: TGTGCCAGCTCACCACGGTCCTTGGCTAATGAAAAACTGTTTTTT. It yields the protein CASSPRSLANEKLFF.

CDR3 sequence reads: CSVQGDTGELFF. The CDR3, as DNA: TGCAGTGTACAGGGGGACACCGGGGAGCTGTTTTTT. This rearrangement joins TRBV20-1 to TRBJ2-2; 8 bases fit TRBD1. J lost 3 bases, V lost 7 bases, and 1 base had no gene match. Germline V CDR1 and CDR2: DFQATT, SNEGSKA (reference sequence). There are 12 residues in the CDR3.

This clonotype was seen repeatedly, ten times or more. This chain joins TRBV29-1 and TRBJ1-4; the D gene is possibly TRBD1 (5 bases). V dropped 5 bases and J dropped 7 bases, with 17 bases sitting between them. The germline CDR1 and CDR2 sequences are SQVTM and ANQGSEA. This CDR3 spans 14 amino acids. Here the CDR3 reads CSVLTSEGTEKLFF. Written as DNA, the CDR3 is TGCAGCGTTTTAACGTCGGAGGGGACTGAAAAACTGTTTTTT. Full variable domain (missing parts from reference TRBV29-1 and TRBJ1-4): SAVISQKPSRDICQRGTSLTIQCQVDSQVTMMFWYRQQPGQSLTLIATANQGSEATYESGFVIDKFPISRPNLTFSTLTVSNMSPEDSSIYLCSVLTSEGTEKLFFGSGTQLSVL.

This chain uses TRBV6-2 or TRBV6-3 with TRBJ2-2; D call uncertain. Germline values: CDR1 MNHEY, CDR2 SVGEGT. The V end was cut by 0 bases, the J end by 9 bases, with 2 bases between. This CDR3 comprises 11 residues. The CDR3 loop reads CASSYSRELFF. As DNA, the CDR3 is TGTGCCAGCAGTTACTCCCGGGAGCTGTTTTTT.

This chain links TRBV9 with TRBJ2-2, with 7 positions matching TRBD1. Germline CDR1 is SGDLS and CDR2 is YYNGEE. V lost 0 bases, J lost 4 bases, and 21 bases stayed unmatched. The CDR3 extends over 21 amino acids. DNA of the CDR3: TGTGCCAGCAGCGTAGAGAGATCCGGGACAGAAGACCTCCGAGGCACCGGGGAGCTGTTTTTT. Its translation: CASSVERSGTEDLRGTGELFF. Filled out from reference TRBV9 and TRBJ2-2, the complete variable domain reads DSGVTQTPKHLITATGQRVTLRCSPRSGDLSVYWYQQSLDQGLQFLIQYYNGEERAKGNILERFSAQQFPDLHSELNLSSLELGDSALYFCASSVERSGTEDLRGTGELFFGEGSRLTVL.

Many counts were recorded for this clonotype. The chain employs TRBV7-2 and TRBJ2-7; 9 bases match TRBD2. The CDR3 has 14 residues. The germline CDR1 and CDR2 sequences are SGHTA and FQGNSA. The J segment lost 3 bases and the V segment lost 6 bases, leaving 6 bases of the junction unmatched. CDR3 DNA sequence: TGTGCCAGCAGGGAGCGGGAGGAAAGCTACGAGCAGTACTTC. Protein: CASREREESYEQYF.

The chain uses TRBV19 and TRBJ1-1, with D tentatively TRBD1 (5 bases). The CDR3 consists of 17 residues. Germline CDR1 reads LNHDA; CDR2 reads SQIVND (reference sequence). The germline V and J ends were trimmed by 7 bases and 4 bases, with 25 bases remaining between them. DNA of the CDR3: TGTGCCAGTACGATCACTTCTCAGGGTGGATCGTTCACTGAAGCTTTCTTT. Encoded protein: CASTITSQGGSFTEAFF.

V gene TRBV20-1 combines with J gene TRBJ2-3, with 8 nucleotides matching TRBD2. The germline V gene has CDR1 DFQATT and CDR2 SNEGSKA (reference sequence). This CDR3 has 14 amino acids. With 3 bases clipped from V and 5 bases from J, the junction kept 7 bases outside the gene matches. The CDR3 sequence is CSASDAGGIDTQYF. As DNA, the CDR3 is TGCAGTGCTAGTGATGCGGGAGGAATAGATACGCAGTATTTT.

The chain employs TRBV20-1 and TRBJ1-2; D uncertain. The V end lost 5 bases, the J end lost 6 bases, and 13 bases lay between the germline ends. CDR1 is DFQATT and CDR2 is SNEGSKA in the germline V gene (reference sequence). This CDR3 has 12 amino acids. The CDR3 is CSAPNGFDGYTF. The CDR3 DNA is TGCAGTGCTCCCAACGGCTTTGATGGCTACACCTTC.

The sample holds many counts of this clonotype. The chain links TRBV10-3 to TRBJ2-3; D is undetermined. Germline CDR1 and CDR2: ENHRY and SYGVKD. V was trimmed by 6 bases and J by 3 bases, leaving 7 bases between them. The CDR3 has 12 residues. DNA of the CDR3: TGTGCCATCAGCCCAAGAACAGATACGCAGTATTTT. Protein sequence: CAISPRTDTQYF.

At least ten counts were recorded for this clonotype. V is TRBV29-1 and J is TRBJ2-7; 10 bases are shared with TRBD2. The CDR3 spans 14 residues. Trimming at V came to 6 bases and at J to 1 base, leaving 6 bases not matched to a gene. CDR1 and CDR2 (germline): SQVTM, ANQGSEA. The CDR3 DNA reads TGCAGCGTCGCCGGGACTAGCGATTCCTACGAGCAGTACTTC. As protein: CSVAGTSDSYEQYF.

V is TRBV11-2 and J is TRBJ1-1, with D unresolved. The CDR3 spans 14 residues. V dropped 4 bases and J dropped 8 bases, with 17 bases sitting between them. Per the germline V gene, CDR1 is SGHAT and CDR2 is FQNNGV. CDR3 bases: TGTGCCAGCAGCTCCACCGGGAAAACGGAGGAAGCTTTCTTT. Its translation is CASSSTGKTEEAFF. Full variable domain (rest looked up from reference TRBV11-2 and TRBJ1-1): EAGVAQSPRYKIIEKRQSVAFWCNPISGHATLYWYQQILGQGPKLLIQFQNNGVVDDSQLPKDRFSAERLKGVDSTLKIQPAKLEDSAVYLCASSSTGKTEEAFFGQGTRLTVV.

The chain links TRBV11-2 to TRBJ2-5; a weak D match, TRBD1 (5 bases). Trimming removed 5 bases at V and 7 bases at J, with 23 bases between. The germline V gene encodes CDR1 SGHAT and CDR2 FQNNGV. The CDR3 length is 16 residues. The CDR3 loop reads CASSPGKAAVERTQYF. The CDR3 bases are TGTGCCAGCAGCCCAGGGAAGGCAGCTGTCGAACGGACCCAGTACTTC.

V gene TRBV28 combines with J gene TRBJ2-7; 11 bases line up with TRBD2. The CDR3 loop spans 14 amino acids. V lost 7 bases to trimming and J lost 2 bases; unmatched junction nucleotides: 4. Germline CDR1 MDHEN, CDR2 SYDVKM. The chain's CDR3 is CASKLAGETYEQYF. The CDR3 nucleotides are TGTGCCAGCAAACTAGCGGGGGAGACCTACGAGCAGTACTTC.

This clonotype was seen a few times. The chain links TRBV28 to TRBJ2-7; a possible D gene is TRBD2 (5 bases). V lost 6 bases to trimming and J lost 3 bases, with 12 bases between them. In germline, CDR1 is MDHEN, CDR2 SYDVKM. There are 13 residues in the CDR3. In DNA form, the CDR3 reads TGTGCCAGCAGGTCCGGGATGGACTACGAGCAGTACTTC. Translated: CASRSGMDYEQYF.